These 6 T cell receptor beta chains share one sample of origin, sequenced in a study of blood T cell repertoires in COVID-19. The data were produced by immunoSEQ multiplex PCR, yet TCRdb's version contains in-frame clones alone and is incomplete. The sample lists a few hundred thousand clones; 70% to 90% were seen once. Sequenced input: PBMCs or T cells enriched from blood (not recorded which). These receptors originate from a man aged 30 to 39 who had recovered from COVID-19.

The J gene is TRBJ2-2, the V gene TRBV2; D not resolved. The V end lost 8 bases, the J end lost 0 bases, and 13 bases lay between the germline ends. Germline values: CDR1 SNHLY, CDR2 FYNNEI. The CDR3 covers 15 residues. CDR3 coding DNA: TGTGCCAGCGGTCTCCGCGACTCGAACACCGGGGAGCTGTTTTTT. Its protein product is CASGLRDSNTGELFF.

This chain connects TRBV4-2 to TRBJ2-3, with a possible D match to TRBD2 (6 bases). This CDR3 has 14 residues. With 1 base removed from V and 2 bases from J, the gap between germline ends came to 7 bases. The germline CDR1 and CDR2 sequences are LGHNA and YNFKEQ. CDR3 sequence (DNA): TGTGCCAGCAGCCAAGGGACTACCACAGATACGCAGTATTTT. Amino acid sequence: CASSQGTTTDTQYF.

The V call is TRBV5-4, the J call TRBJ1-4, with D possibly TRBD1 on 6 matching bases. The CDR3 extends over 13 amino acids. Germline values: CDR1 SGHNT, CDR2 YYREEE (reference sequence). Deletions cut 2 bases from V and 7 bases from J, with 9 bases between. CDR3 amino acids: CASSFKGGEKLFF. The CDR3 DNA reads as TGTGCCAGCAGCTTTAAAGGGGGTGAAAAACTGTTTTTT.

This chain joins TRBV7-3 and TRBJ1-2, with 10 nucleotides matching TRBD1. The CDR3 runs to 15 residues. The V gene end was trimmed by 5 bases and the J gene end by 4 bases; junction bases not matched to a gene: 7. Germline CDR1 and CDR2: SGHTA and FQGTGA. The CDR3 sequence: CASSPGTGEPYGYTF. The CDR3 coding sequence is TGTGCCAGCAGCCCCGGGACAGGGGAACCCTATGGCTACACCTTC.

J is TRBJ1-4 and V is TRBV5-6; the D is unclear. This CDR3 is 17 amino acids long. V lost 1 base and J lost 1, with 14 bases in between. Germline-derived CDR1 and CDR2 are SGHDT and YYEEEE. The CDR3 sequence: CASSLIGAGRTNEKLFF. As DNA, the CDR3 is TGTGCCAGCAGCTTGATTGGAGCGGGGAGAACTAATGAAAAACTGTTTTTT.

The chain has TRBV7-3 and TRBJ2-1, with 14 bases matching TRBD2. CDR1 SGHTA and CDR2 FQGTGA come from the germline V gene. Germline trimming cut 2 bases from V and 6 bases from J; bases unmatched to any gene: 3. This CDR3 has 16 amino acids. The chain's CDR3 is CASSLVGTSGGNEQFF. In DNA, the CDR3 is TGTGCCAGCAGCTTAGTGGGGACTAGCGGGGGCAATGAGCAGTTCTTC. Complete variable domain (other parts from reference TRBV7-3 and TRBJ2-1): GAGVSQTPSNKVTEKGKYVELRCDPISGHTALYWYRQSLGQGPEFLIYFQGTGAADDSGLPNDRFFAVRPEGSVSTLKIQRTERGDSAVYLCASSLVGTSGGNEQFFGPGTRLTVL.